The TCR beta chain described here comes from a study of blood T cell repertoires in COVID-19 (dated by TCRdb to 2020 to 2021). Regarding the study in general: The collaborator samples originated in the United States, Italy and Spain and spanned the acute and convalescent phases of COVID-19. Where available, HLA class I and class II types were taken from metadata supplied by the sample provider and were not determined by assay-based typing. Deeply sampled blood TCRbeta repertoires from subjects exposed to, actively infected with, or recovered from COVID-19 were included in the dataset. The material from the prospective study consisted of cDNA or gDNA derived from T cells, B-cell-depleted T cells, or PBMCs. The samples were drawn from the first 160 participants of the ongoing ImmuneRACE study and from 1,254 subjects provided by 6 global collaborators. Sample metadata almost always included a de-identified subject ID, COVID-19 status, age in years and sex. The repertoires were made available in a free public database intended to serve as a resource for research on the immune response to SARS-CoV-2. What the authors observed across the whole study: Clinical and demographic metadata were provided uncurated, with the amount varying by source and participant.

In the prospective study, participants were about 18 to 95 years old, resided in 24 geographic areas of the United States, and were enrolled through a virtual design. To assign participants to cohorts, the prospective study relied on clinical history that participants themselves reported in a screening survey and a study questionnaire. Mobile phlebotomists in the prospective study collected whole blood, serum and a nasopharyngeal or oropharyngeal swab from every participant. Participants in the prospective study had the option to provide additional blood draws and questionnaires over a roughly 2-month period. Blood samples from the prospective study were shipped frozen or at room temperature prior to DNA extraction. Points on this clone: There is no known antigen for this receptor. No base qualities exist here, and no much larger clone lies one base off it.

The cysteine opens and the phenylalanine closes a CDR3 of 13 amino acids. The entry retains the CDR3 DNA only, 39 bases that are in frame from base 1. For this chain, trimming is 6 bases at the V end and 7 bases at the J end, and the number of junction bases without a gene match is 2. According to the germline V gene, CDR1 reads ENHRY and CDR2 reads SYGVKD. The immunoSEQ Assay, a bias-controlled multiplex PCR, was used to amplify TCRbeta CDR3 regions from genomic DNA. Regarding the original processing steps: The number of nucleated cells in each sample was estimated from the amplification of reference gene primers within the assay. To quantify the absolute abundance of each unique TCRbeta CDR3 rearrangement, sequence reads were collapsed and filtered. For each sample, productive Simpson clonality was calculated as the square root of Simpson's diversity index over productive rearrangements. Drawn from immuneACCESS, this table holds only the in-frame rearrangements with V and J called that TCRdb kept. Clones are partly lost; checked studies trace under half to an unresolved V gene and leave the rest unexplained. V and J calls and clone size are those listed in that table; D and trimming were worked out from the DNA. This sample is represented by nearly 250,000 clones; roughly 85% of them were singletons. The top ten constitute about 9.1% of the sample.

Material for sequencing was PBMCs or T cells enriched from blood (not recorded which). Rearrangement joined TRBV10-3 to TRBJ1-6; 8 bases in the junction line up with TRBD1. The receptor comes from a woman aged 45-65 years with acute COVID-19. The nucleotide sequence is TGTGCCATCAGGGACAGGGACAATTCACCCCTCCACTTT. It translates to CAIRDRDNSPLHF.